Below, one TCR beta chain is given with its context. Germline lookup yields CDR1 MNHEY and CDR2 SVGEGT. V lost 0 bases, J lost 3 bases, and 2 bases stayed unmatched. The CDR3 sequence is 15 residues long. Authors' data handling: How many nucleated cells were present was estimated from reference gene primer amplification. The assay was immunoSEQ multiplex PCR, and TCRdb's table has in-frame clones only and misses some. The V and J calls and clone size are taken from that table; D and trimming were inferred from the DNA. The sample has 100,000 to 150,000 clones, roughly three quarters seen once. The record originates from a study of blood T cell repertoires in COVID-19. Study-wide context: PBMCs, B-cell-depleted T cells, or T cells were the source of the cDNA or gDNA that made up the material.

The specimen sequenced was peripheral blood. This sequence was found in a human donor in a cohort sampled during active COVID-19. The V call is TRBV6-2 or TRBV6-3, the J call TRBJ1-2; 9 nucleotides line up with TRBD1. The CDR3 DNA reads TGTGCCAGCAGTTACTCGGGACAGGGCGACTATGGCTACACCTTC. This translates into CASSYSGQGDYGYTF.